This is a list of T cell receptor beta chains from one sample in a study of T-cell reconstitution after alpha-beta-depleted transplantation in children. TCRdb itself ran the PCR reads through MiXCR, one entry per CDR3 protein. The profile covers around 680,000 distinct CDR3 sequences, with roughly 17% appearing a single time and approximately 1% taken by the ten largest. The material sequenced was PBMCs from the stem cell graft donor, taken from the stem cell graft. The receptors come from a human donor who donated a stem cell graft to a child with acute myeloid leukemia. Each CDR3 is given with its conserved first and last residue. Fields, in order: V gene, CDR3 protein.

v_gene: TRBV10-3
CDR3aa: CAISGGTTTDTQYF

v_gene: TRBV7-6
CDR3aa: CASSPDRAKNIQYF

v_gene: TRBV29-1
CDR3aa: CSVEDWEGGGANVLTF

v_gene: TRBV20-1
CDR3aa: CSASRPVDYGYTF

v_gene: TRBV20-1
CDR3aa: CSARAASGGVGEQYF

v_gene: TRBV30
CDR3aa: CAWLRDSYEQYF

v_gene: TRBV6-1
CDR3aa: CASRDSIVGTEAFF

v_gene: TRBV11-2
CDR3aa: CASSLESDEQFF

v_gene: TRBV28
CDR3aa: CASSLGYNLMNTEAFF

v_gene: TRBV24-1
CDR3aa: CATSDPAKGLKQYF

v_gene: TRBV7-7
CDR3aa: CASSLANTGPVINTGELFF

v_gene: TRBV28
CDR3aa: CASEEVGTYNEQFF

v_gene: TRBV7-2
CDR3aa: CASSNSGTGISSYEQYF

v_gene: TRBV15
CDR3aa: CATSRDIEQWGAGELFF

v_gene: TRBV29-1
CDR3aa: CSVRGTYNEQFF

v_gene: TRBV4-3
CDR3aa: CASSQDIRQGGYTF

v_gene: TRBV4-3
CDR3aa: CASSLSGVNTDTQYF

v_gene: TRBV20-1
CDR3aa: CSARQDQGGTDTQYF

v_gene: TRBV12-3/TRBV12-4
CDR3aa: CASATGLSYEQYF

v_gene: TRBV20-1
CDR3aa: CSAPSVDLKTQYF

v_gene: TRBV5-6
CDR3aa: CASSSDLDPYEQYF

v_gene: TRBV20-1
CDR3aa: CSAPKAGLTEAFF

v_gene: TRBV7-2
CDR3aa: CASKVRGGNEQFF

v_gene: TRBV20-1
CDR3aa: CSELGRGYNEQFF

v_gene: TRBV5-1
CDR3aa: CASGQGIHEQFF

v_gene: TRBV5-4
CDR3aa: CASSPGQLYSYGYTF

v_gene: TRBV29-1
CDR3aa: CSVRGEGGYTF

v_gene: TRBV7-2
CDR3aa: CASSLARSGGQETQYF

v_gene: TRBV20-1
CDR3aa: CSARAGRNGYTF

v_gene: TRBV29-1
CDR3aa: CSVRYAKNIQYF

v_gene: TRBV11-1
CDR3aa: CASRSLAANTGELFF

v_gene: TRBV4-2
CDR3aa: CASSQFSGGATDTQYF

v_gene: TRBV20-1
CDR3aa: CSARSRGQGVLSYNEQFF

v_gene: TRBV20-1
CDR3aa: CSARGGAGRTETQYF

v_gene: TRBV20-1
CDR3aa: CSANRLAGGYNEQFF

v_gene: TRBV29-1
CDR3aa: CSAAVRGGNTEAFF

v_gene: TRBV10-2
CDR3aa: CASSPGASHEQFF

v_gene: TRBV20-1
CDR3aa: CSARADGTGRDYGYTF

v_gene: TRBV20-1
CDR3aa: CSAQTGGTKGYGYTF

v_gene: TRBV5-1
CDR3aa: CASSFEGPNSGNTIYF

v_gene: TRBV24-1
CDR3aa: CATSDPNEKLFF

v_gene: TRBV13
CDR3aa: CASTIAWDAQYF

v_gene: TRBV7-3
CDR3aa: CASSSLAGTGGNEQFF

v_gene: TRBV20-1
CDR3aa: CSAIWGQGYNEQFF

v_gene: TRBV7-2
CDR3aa: CASSEKRASSSTDTQYF